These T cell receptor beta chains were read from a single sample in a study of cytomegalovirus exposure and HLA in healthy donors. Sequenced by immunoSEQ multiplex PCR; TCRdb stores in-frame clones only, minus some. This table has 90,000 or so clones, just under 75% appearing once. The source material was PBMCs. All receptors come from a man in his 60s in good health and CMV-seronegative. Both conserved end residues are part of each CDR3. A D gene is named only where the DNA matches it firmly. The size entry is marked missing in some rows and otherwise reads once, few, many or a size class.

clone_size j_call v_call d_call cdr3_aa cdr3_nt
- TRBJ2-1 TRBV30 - CAWSVVAGNYEQFF TGTGCCTGGAGTGTGGTCGCGGGTAACTATGAGCAGTTCTTC
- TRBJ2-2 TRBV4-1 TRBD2 CASSPVLGAGGPGTGELFF TGCGCCAGCAGCCCGGTACTGGGCGCGGGGGGGCCGGGGACCGGGGAGCTGTTTTTT
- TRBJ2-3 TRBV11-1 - CASSLARPRTDTQYF TGTGCCAGCAGCTTAGCGAGGCCACGCACAGATACGCAGTATTTT
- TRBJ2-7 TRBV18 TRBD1 CASSPLGGQAYEQYF TGTGCCAGCTCACCACTCGGGGGACAGGCCTACGAGCAGTACTTC
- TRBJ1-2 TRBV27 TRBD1 CASRADRVKGYTF TGTGCCAGCAGAGCGGACAGGGTTAAAGGCTACACCTTC
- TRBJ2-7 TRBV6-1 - CASSEAMVGASYEQYF TGTGCCAGCAGTGAAGCGATGGTGGGGGCTTCCTACGAGCAGTACTTC
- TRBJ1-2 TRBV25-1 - CASSILANYGYTF TGTGCCAGCAGTATACTAGCCAACTATGGCTACACCTTC
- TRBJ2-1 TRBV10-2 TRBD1 CASRTGSSYNEQFF TGCGCCAGCCGGACAGGGAGCTCCTACAATGAGCAGTTCTTC
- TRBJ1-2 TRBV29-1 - CSAASDYGYTF TGCAGCGCCGCCTCAGACTATGGCTACACCTTC
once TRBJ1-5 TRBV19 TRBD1 CASSARTGGYYQPQHF TGTGCCAGTAGTGCCCGGACAGGGGGGTACTATCAGCCCCAGCATTTT
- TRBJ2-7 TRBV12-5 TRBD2 CASGFRASGVHEQYF TGTGCTAGTGGTTTTCGGGCTAGCGGGGTCCACGAGCAGTACTTC
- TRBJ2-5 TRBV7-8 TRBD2 CASGRTSVQETQYF TGTGCCAGCGGACGGACTAGTGTGCAAGAGACCCAGTACTTC
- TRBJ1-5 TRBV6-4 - CASSEHHRAQPQHF TGTGCCAGCAGTGAACACCACAGGGCACAGCCCCAGCATTTT
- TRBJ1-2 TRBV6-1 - CASSERGSNYGYTF TGTGCCAGCAGTGAACGGGGTTCTAACTATGGCTACACCTTC
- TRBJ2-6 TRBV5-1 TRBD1 CASSSRAGGDSGANVLTF TGCGCCAGCAGCTCAAGGGCAGGGGGTGACTCTGGGGCCAACGTCCTGACTTTC
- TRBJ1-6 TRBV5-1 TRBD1 CASRGEGASYNSPLHF TGCGCCAGTCGAGGTGAGGGGGCATCCTATAATTCACCCCTCCACTTT
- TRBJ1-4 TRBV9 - CASSVAGVNEKLFF TGTGCCAGCAGCGTAGCAGGGGTGAATGAAAAACTGTTTTTT
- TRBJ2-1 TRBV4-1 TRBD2 CASSPPGLAGAGKFF TGCGCCAGCAGCCCCCCGGGACTAGCGGGGGCTGGGAAGTTCTTC
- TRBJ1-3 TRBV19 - CASGDGGVSGNTIYF TGTGCCAGTGGTGATGGGGGGGTCTCTGGAAACACCATATATTTT
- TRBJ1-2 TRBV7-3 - CASSHRYGYTF TGTGCCAGCAGCCACAGGTATGGCTACACCTTC
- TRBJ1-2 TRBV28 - CASSSVRQGYTF TGTGCCAGCAGTTCAGTCCGACAGGGCTACACCTTC
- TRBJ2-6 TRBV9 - CASSVEGLGANVLTF TGTGCCAGCAGCGTAGAGGGGCTTGGGGCCAACGTCCTGACTTTC
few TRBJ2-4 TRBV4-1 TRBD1 CASSQDGQGRSKNIQYF TGCGCCAGCAGCCAAGACGGACAGGGGAGGTCCAAAAACATTCAGTACTTC
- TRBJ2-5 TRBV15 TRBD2 CATSRDQRGGQETQYF TGTGCCACCAGCAGAGATCAGCGGGGGGGACAAGAGACCCAGTACTTC
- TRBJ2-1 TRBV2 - CASNVAVYNEQFF TGTGCCAGCAATGTGGCAGTCTACAATGAGCAGTTCTTC
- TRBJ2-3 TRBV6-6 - CASSYEGGDLDTQYF TGTGCCAGCAGTTACGAGGGGGGGGATTTGGATACGCAGTATTTT
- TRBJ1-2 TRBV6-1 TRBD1 CASSEQGARRGYTF TGTGCCAGCAGTGAACAGGGGGCAAGACGAGGCTACACCTTC
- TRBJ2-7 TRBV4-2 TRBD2 CASSSFGGGPYEQYF TGTGCCAGCAGCTCGTTCGGCGGGGGTCCCTACGAGCAGTACTTC
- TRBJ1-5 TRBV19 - CASSIGGRPQHF TGTGCCAGTAGCATCGGTGGGAGGCCCCAGCATTTT
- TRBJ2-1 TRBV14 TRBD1 CASTSGGFEQFF TGTGCCAGCACGTCAGGGGGCTTTGAGCAGTTCTTC
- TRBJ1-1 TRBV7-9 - CASSLDQGYTEAFF TGTGCCAGCAGCTTAGACCAGGGTTACACTGAAGCTTTCTTT
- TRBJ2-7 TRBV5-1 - CASHPGDASREQYF TGCGCCAGCCACCCGGGAGATGCCTCACGGGAGCAGTACTTC
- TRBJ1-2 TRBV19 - CASSWRGNYGYTF TGTGCCAGTAGTTGGCGGGGGAACTATGGCTACACCTTC
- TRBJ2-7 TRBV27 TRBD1 CASSAGQGESSYEQYF TGTGCCAGCAGCGCCGGACAGGGGGAAAGCTCCTACGAGCAGTACTTC
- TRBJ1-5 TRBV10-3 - CAIRQGLNQPQHF TGTGCCATCAGACAGGGTCTCAATCAGCCCCAGCATTTT
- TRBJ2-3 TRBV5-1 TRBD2 CASSLTSGGAGDTQYF TGCGCCAGCAGCCTGACTAGCGGGGGGGCCGGAGATACGCAGTATTTT
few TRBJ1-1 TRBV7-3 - CASSLREGGEAFF TGTGCCAGCAGCTTACGGGAGGGAGGTGAAGCTTTCTTT
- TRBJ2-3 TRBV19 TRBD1 CASSIGTGEGDTQYF TGTGCCAGTAGTATAGGGACAGGGGAGGGAGATACGCAGTATTTT
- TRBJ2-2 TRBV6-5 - CASTQGSGELFF TGTGCCAGCACTCAGGGTTCCGGGGAGCTGTTTTTT
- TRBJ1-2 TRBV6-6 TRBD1 CASSPGQGTYGYTF TGTGCCAGCAGTCCGGGACAGGGGACCTATGGCTACACCTTC
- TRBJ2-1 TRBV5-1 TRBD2 CASKVVGGGEEQFF TGCGCCAGCAAAGTCGTCGGGGGGGGCGAAGAGCAGTTCTTC
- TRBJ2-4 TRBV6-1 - CAVGVAKNIQYF TGTGCCGTCGGGGTAGCCAAAAACATTCAGTACTTC
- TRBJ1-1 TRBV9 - CASSAYTGPNTEAFF TGTGCCAGCAGCGCCTATACAGGACCGAACACTGAAGCTTTCTTT
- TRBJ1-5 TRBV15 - CATSRAHSNQPQHF TGTGCCACCAGCAGAGCCCATAGCAATCAGCCCCAGCATTTT